A single sample is the source of the 30 T cell receptor beta chains below, sequenced in a study of a mutant IDH1 vaccine in newly diagnosed glioma. These receptors have no identified antigens. Specified time point: week 35, safety follow-up. Every vaccination contained 300 ug of the mutant IDH1 20-mer peptide and was paired with topical imiquimod. Profiled with immunoSEQ multiplex PCR; TCRdb holds only in-frame clones, not every one. The table includes about 30,000 clones, about 80% detected once. Sequences were derived from PBMCs, sampled from a glioma patient whose treatment included an IDH1 peptide vaccine. These receptors were collected from a man aged 25 to 40 with glioma.

The V gene is TRBV10-2, the J gene TRBJ1-4, with TRBD1 matching 9 bases. Germline loops: CDR1 WSHSY, CDR2 SAAADI. V lost 6 bases, J lost 4 bases, and 6 bases stayed unmatched. The CDR3 runs 15 residues. DNA of the CDR3: TGCGCCAGCAGCACACCGGGACAGGGTAATGAAAAACTGTTTTTT. Its protein product is CASSTPGQGNEKLFF.

This clone has just one count. This sequence joins TRBV2 and TRBJ2-7, with 11 bases aligning to TRBD2. The germline gives CDR1 SNHLY, CDR2 FYNNEI. This CDR3 spans 16 amino acids. The J segment lost 0 bases and the V segment lost 4 bases, leaving 5 bases of the junction unmatched. The CDR3 region has the DNA TGTGCCAGCAGTGTCGGACTAGCGGGCTTCTCCTACGAGCAGTACTTC. Translating gives CASSVGLAGFSYEQYF.

The chain recombines TRBV7-6 with TRBJ2-7, with D maybe TRBD2 (5 bases). V lost 5 bases, J lost 3 bases, and 11 bases lay in between. The CDR3 is 13 residues long. CDR1 SGHVS and CDR2 FNYEAQ come from the germline V gene. CDR3 sequence reads: CASSPPGGYEQYF. The CDR3 DNA reads as TGTGCCAGCAGCCCCCCAGGAGGCTACGAGCAGTACTTC. Together with reference TRBV7-6 and TRBJ2-7, the CDR3 gives the full variable domain: GAGVSQSPRYKVTKRGQDVALRCDPISGHVSLYWYRQALGQGPEFLTYFNYEAQQDKSGLPNDRFSAERPEGSISTLTIQRTEQRDSAMYRCASSPPGGYEQYFGPGTRLTVT.

CDR3 in amino acids: CASSEHWQGGNEQYF. Here the CDR3 DNA reads TGTGCCAGCAGTGAACACTGGCAGGGGGGGAACGAGCAGTACTTC. The rearrangement uses TRBV6-1 and TRBJ2-7, with D possibly being TRBD1 or TRBD2 (7 bases each). This CDR3 region has 15 residues. The V gene lost 2 bases and the J gene lost 5 bases, with 16 bases spanning the gap. Germline V gene sequence: CDR1 MNHNS, CDR2 SASEGT.

The chain couples TRBV6-4 to TRBJ1-4, with 7 bases identical to TRBD1. Germline V CDR1 and CDR2: MRHNA, SNTAGT. This CDR3 comprises 16 residues. Trimming at V came to 6 bases and at J to 6 bases, leaving 13 bases not matched to a gene. CDR3 in amino acids: CASREPIQGLDEKLFF. CDR3 bases: TGTGCCAGCAGGGAACCTATACAGGGGTTAGATGAAAAACTGTTTTTT.

The V gene is TRBV6-1, the J gene TRBJ1-5; D call uncertain. The germline CDR1 and CDR2 sequences are MNHNS and SASEGT. The CDR3 contains 17 residues. V lost 3 bases and J lost 1, with 16 bases in between. CDR3 protein: CASSEDGFRTSNQPQHF. The CDR3 coding sequence is TGTGCCAGCAGTGAGGACGGATTCCGAACGAGCAATCAGCCCCAGCATTTT.

This chain joins TRBV5-5 and TRBJ1-5, with D possibly matching TRBD1 (6 bases). The CDR3 runs 13 residues. The germline gives CDR1 SGHKS, CDR2 YYEKEE (reference sequence). V shed 0 bases and J shed 7 bases, with 8 bases lying between them. DNA for the CDR3: TGTGCCAGCAGCTTGGCGGACAGCCAGCCCCAGCATTTT. This encodes CASSLADSQPQHF.

This chain connects TRBV6-5 to TRBJ1-2, with 7 positions matching TRBD1. CDR1 MNHEY and CDR2 SVGAGI come from the germline V gene. V lost 6 bases to trimming and J lost 1 base; unmatched junction nucleotides: 5. CDR3 length equals 14 residues. CDR3 DNA: TGTGCCAGCAGGACAGGGAATAATAACTATGGCTACACCTTC. Its translation is CASRTGNNNYGYTF.

This sequence joins TRBV4-1 and TRBJ1-2, with D possibly being TRBD1 (5 bases). This CDR3 region has 15 residues. Germline CDR1 and CDR2: MGHRA and YSYEKL. Trimming took 0 bases from V and 7 from J, leaving 15 bases between them. CDR3 sequence (DNA): TGCGCCAGCAGCCAAGATGGGGGGGGTAGGGCTGGCTACACCTTC. Its translation: CASSQDGGGRAGYTF.

J is TRBJ2-7 and V is TRBV15; maybe TRBD2 (6 bases). The CDR3 sequence is 13 residues long. Germline lookup yields CDR1 LNHNV and CDR2 YYDKDF (reference sequence). V was pared by 3 bases and J by 5 bases, with 11 bases between. DNA for the CDR3: TGTGCCACCAGCAGCCCGCGGGGTCACGAGCAGTACTTC. It translates to CATSSPRGHEQYF.

The chain recombines TRBV11-3 with TRBJ2-1, with 9 bases identical to TRBD2. In germline, CDR1 is SGHNT, CDR2 YENEEA. This CDR3 comprises 18 residues. Germline trimming cut 4 bases from V and 0 bases from J; bases unmatched to any gene: 10. CDR3 sequence: CASSSGRSSGSSYNEQFF. The CDR3 DNA sequence: TGTGCCAGCAGCTCCGGTAGGAGTAGCGGGAGCTCCTACAATGAGCAGTTCTTC. The complete variable domain, with remaining parts taken from reference TRBV11-3 and TRBJ2-1, reads EAGVVQSPRYKIIEKKQPVAFWCNPISGHNTLYWYLQNLGQGPELLIRYENEEAVDDSQLPKDRFSAERLKGVDSTLKIQPAELGDSAVYLCASSSGRSSGSSYNEQFFGPGTRLTVL.

V usage is TRBV15 and J usage is TRBJ2-7; no reliable D call. This CDR3 has 12 amino acids. CDR1 is LNHNV and CDR2 is YYDKDF in the germline V gene (reference sequence). V lost 0 bases and J lost 4, with 4 bases in between. The DNA for the CDR3 is TGTGCCACCAGCAGAGATAGGTACGAGCAGTACTTC. Translating gives CATSRDRYEQYF.

This chain uses TRBV19 with TRBJ2-7; D is possibly TRBD2 (6 bases). The CDR3 covers 15 residues. Trimming shortened V by 3 bases and J by 0 bases, and 12 bases separated the two germline ends. In germline, CDR1 is LNHDA, CDR2 SQIVND (reference sequence). The CDR3 sequence: CASSIVGGISYEQYF. CDR3 in DNA: TGTGCCAGTAGTATTGTTGGAGGGATCTCCTACGAGCAGTACTTC. The whole variable domain, remainder taken from reference TRBV19 and TRBJ2-7, is DGGITQSPKYLFRKEGQNVTLSCEQNLNHDAMYWYRQDPGQGLRLIYYSQIVNDFQKGDIAEGYSVSREKKESFPLTVTSAQKNPTAFYLCASSIVGGISYEQYFGPGTRLTVT.

The chain has TRBV29-1 and TRBJ1-1; 7 nucleotides match TRBD1. With V trimmed by 7 bases and J by 1 base, 9 bases remained unmatched. Germline assignment: CDR1 SQVTM and CDR2 ANQGSEA. CDR3 length: 14 residues. CDR3 nucleotide sequence: TGCAGCGCTACGAACAGGGGCCCGAACACTGAAGCTTTCTTT. Amino acid sequence: CSATNRGPNTEAFF.

The chain employs TRBV30 and TRBJ1-2; 7 positions match TRBD1. With 6 bases clipped from V and 2 bases from J, the junction kept 3 bases outside the gene matches. In germline, CDR1 is GTSNPN, CDR2 SVGIG (reference sequence). The CDR3 has 12 residues. CDR3 DNA: TGTGCCTGTCCGACAGGGAACTATGGCTACACCTTC. This encodes CACPTGNYGYTF.

This sequence joins TRBV5-1 and TRBJ2-1; D not resolved. Deletions cut 5 bases from V and 2 bases from J, with 11 bases between. The germline V gene encodes CDR1 SGHRS and CDR2 YFSETQ. This CDR3 region has 14 residues. CDR3 sequence reads: CASRVTSTYNEQFF. The CDR3 region has the DNA TGCGCCAGCAGGGTGACAAGTACCTACAATGAGCAGTTCTTC.

The rearrangement links TRBV4-1 to TRBJ1-5, with a weak D call TRBD1 (6 bases). This CDR3 region has 20 residues. The germline V gene encodes CDR1 MGHRA and CDR2 YSYEKL. The V and J ends lost 0 bases and 7 bases respectively, with 28 bases between them. The CDR3 nucleotides are TGCGCCAGCAGCCAAGATTGGATCAGGACAGCCCTAATTTCCTGGCAGCCCCAGCATTTT. Translation gives CASSQDWIRTALISWQPQHF.

This chain links TRBV5-1 with TRBJ2-1; 12 bases map to TRBD2. After removal of 0 bases from V and 0 bases from J, the junction contained 1 base not matched to a gene. Looked up from germline, CDR1 is SGHRS and CDR2 is YFSETQ. CDR3 length equals 17 residues. CDR3 coding DNA: TGCGCCAGCAGCTTGGAGGGACTAGCGGGCTCCTACAATGAGCAGTTCTTC. Its protein is CASSLEGLAGSYNEQFF.

The chain is built from TRBV5-1 and TRBJ2-5; D possibly corresponds to TRBD2 (6 bases). Between the trimmed V and J ends, which lost 0 bases and 5 bases, there was a span of 14 bases. The germline V gene encodes CDR1 SGHRS and CDR2 YFSETQ. This CDR3 region has 15 residues. CDR3 DNA sequence: TGCGCCAGCAGCTTGGCCGGGGACTCGGCGGAGACCCAGTACTTC. This sequence encodes CASSLAGDSAETQYF.

V gene TRBV30 combines with J gene TRBJ2-5, with D perhaps matching TRBD1 (6 bases). This CDR3 has 13 residues. From germline, CDR1 is GTSNPN and CDR2 SVGIG (reference sequence). V dropped 0 bases and J dropped 3 bases, with 8 bases sitting between them. This CDR3 reads CAWSVKGEETQYF. The CDR3 DNA is TGTGCCTGGAGTGTAAAGGGGGAAGAGACCCAGTACTTC.

The V gene is TRBV27, the J gene TRBJ1-2, with 8 bases lining up with TRBD1. The V and J ends lost 6 bases and 3 bases, in that order; junction bases with no gene match: 9. CDR1 and CDR2 (germline): MNHEY, SMNVEV (reference sequence). The CDR3 runs to 15 residues. This CDR3 is CASRYMDRAYYGYTF. CDR3 DNA sequence: TGTGCCAGCAGGTACATGGACAGGGCCTACTATGGCTACACCTTC.

This sequence joins TRBV11-2 and TRBJ1-3; weak D call: TRBD1 (6 bases). Trimming removed 5 bases from V and 4 bases from J, with 15 bases in between. Per germline, CDR1 SGHAT and CDR2 FQNNGV. The CDR3 is 15 residues long. The CDR3 DNA reads as TGTGCCAGCAGCCCTACGACAGGACTAGGAAACACCATATATTTT. Amino acids: CASSPTTGLGNTIYF.

V and J are TRBV5-1 and TRBJ1-2; 9 nucleotides line up with TRBD1. CDR1 is SGHRS, CDR2 YFSETQ, per germline. V dropped 4 bases and J dropped 4; count of bases not matched to a gene: 14. The CDR3 runs 17 residues. Here the CDR3 DNA reads TGCGCCAGCAGCGACGGGACAGGGTTTCCCTTTGGCTATGGCTACACCTTC. It translates to CASSDGTGFPFGYGYTF.

J is TRBJ1-2 and V is TRBV27, with D maybe TRBD1 (6 bases). This CDR3 has 15 residues. V lost 3 bases and J lost 7, with 18 bases in between. The V gene's germline CDR1 is MNHEY and CDR2 SMNVEV (reference sequence). The CDR3 region has the DNA TGTGCCAGCAGTTTTAAACCCTCGGGGGCCAGTGGCTACACCTTC. Protein: CASSFKPSGASGYTF.

The gene calls are TRBV2 and TRBJ2-7; TRBD2 aligns across 8 bases. CDR1 and CDR2 (germline): SNHLY, FYNNEI. The V segment lost 8 bases and the J segment 3 bases; nucleotides outside the gene matches: 15. The CDR3 runs 16 residues. The CDR3 bases are TGTGCCAGCCTTATCGGAACCCTCGGGAGGGACTACGAGCAGTACTTC. Encoded protein: CASLIGTLGRDYEQYF.

CDR3 nucleotides: TGTGCCAGCAGTGAAGGGGGTGACCGAAAGCCCCAGCATTTT. This sequence encodes CASSEGGDRKPQHF. The chain has TRBV6-5 and TRBJ1-5; perhaps TRBD1 as D (6 bases). The CDR3 is made up of 14 amino acids. V shed 5 bases and J shed 8 bases, with 16 bases lying between them. Germline-derived CDR1 and CDR2 are MNHEY and SVGAGI.

The rearrangement links TRBV25-1 to TRBJ1-4, with a weak D call TRBD1 (5 bases). There are 14 residues in the CDR3. Deletions cut 2 bases from V and 8 bases from J, with 12 bases between. Per the germline V gene, CDR1 is MGHDK and CDR2 is SYGVNS. In DNA form, the CDR3 reads TGTGCCAGCAGTGAAGTTGGGGCGTCAGAAAAACTGTTTTTT. Translation: CASSEVGASEKLFF.

This sequence joins TRBV7-2 and TRBJ2-3; no firm D call. From germline, CDR1 is SGHTA and CDR2 FQGNSA. The CDR3 is 14 residues long. V lost 3 bases, J lost 2 bases, and 9 bases lay in between. CDR3 in DNA: TGTGCCAGCAGCTTGGATGGGCCCACAGATACGCAGTATTTT. Translated, it gives CASSLDGPTDTQYF.

This clone turned up a few times. The chain has TRBV27 and TRBJ1-1, with D perhaps matching TRBD1 (6 bases). The germline V gene encodes CDR1 MNHEY and CDR2 SMNVEV (reference sequence). The CDR3 loop spans 15 amino acids. Trimming left V 3 bases short and J 4 bases short, with 15 bases between. The CDR3: CASSFNAGAGTEAFF. The CDR3 DNA reads as TGTGCCAGCAGTTTCAACGCAGGGGCGGGCACTGAAGCTTTCTTT.

This rearrangement joins TRBV13 to TRBJ2-1; a weak D match, TRBD2 (5 bases). The V gene lost 1 base and the J gene lost 5 bases, with 12 bases spanning the gap. Germline values: CDR1 PRHDT, CDR2 FYEKMQ (reference sequence). CDR3 length equals 15 residues. This chain's CDR3 is CASSLAPGSDNEQFF. CDR3 sequence (DNA): TGTGCCAGCAGCTTAGCCCCGGGGAGTGACAATGAGCAGTTCTTC.